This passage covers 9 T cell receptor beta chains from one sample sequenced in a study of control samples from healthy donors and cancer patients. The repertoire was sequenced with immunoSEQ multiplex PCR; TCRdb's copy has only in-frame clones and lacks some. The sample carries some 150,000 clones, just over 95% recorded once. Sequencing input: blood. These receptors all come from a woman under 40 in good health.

CDR3 sequence: CASSLRQGDEKLFF. The CDR3 nucleotides read TGTGCCAGCAGCTTAAGACAGGGCGACGAAAAACTGTTTTTT. The chain links TRBV5-4 to TRBJ1-4; 7 bases match TRBD1. After removal of 2 bases from V and 8 bases from J, the junction contained 6 bases not matched to a gene. The length of the CDR3 is 14 residues. From germline, CDR1 is SGHNT and CDR2 YYREEE (reference sequence).

DNA of the CDR3: TGTGCCAGTACCTTGGGAGCGGGAGGGCATTACGAGCAGTACTTC. Amino acid sequence: CASTLGAGGHYEQYF. The chain recombines TRBV19 with TRBJ2-7; 10 bases map to TRBD2. This CDR3 is 15 amino acids long. Germline CDR1 LNHDA, CDR2 SQIVND (reference sequence). V lost 7 bases to trimming and J lost 4 bases; unmatched junction nucleotides: 10. Full variable domain (remainder filled in from reference TRBV19 and TRBJ2-7): DGGITQSPKYLFRKEGQNVTLSCEQNLNHDAMYWYRQDPGQGLRLIYYSQIVNDFQKGDIAEGYSVSREKKESFPLTVTSAQKNPTAFYLCASTLGAGGHYEQYFGPGTRLTVT.

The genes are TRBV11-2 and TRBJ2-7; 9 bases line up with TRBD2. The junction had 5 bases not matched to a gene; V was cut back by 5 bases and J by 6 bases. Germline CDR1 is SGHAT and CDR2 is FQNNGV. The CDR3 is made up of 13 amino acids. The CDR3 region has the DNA TGTGCCAGCAGCCTGGGACTAGCAGGCGAGCAGTACTTC. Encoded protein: CASSLGLAGEQYF.

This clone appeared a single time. CDR3 protein: CASTAGATNEKLFF. The CDR3, as DNA: TGTGCCAGCACTGCCGGCGCAACTAATGAAAAACTGTTTTTT. The V call is TRBV7-9, the J call TRBJ1-4, with D hard to call. V lost 7 bases to trimming and J lost 0 bases, with 9 bases between them. Germline CDR1 SEHNR, CDR2 FQNEAQ (reference sequence). The CDR3 is 14 amino acids.

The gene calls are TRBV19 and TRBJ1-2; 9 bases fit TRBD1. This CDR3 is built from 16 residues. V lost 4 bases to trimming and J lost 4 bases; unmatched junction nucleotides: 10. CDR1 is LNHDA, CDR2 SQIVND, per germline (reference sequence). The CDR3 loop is CASSRRSGTGLYGYTF. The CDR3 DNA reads TGTGCCAGTAGTAGAAGATCCGGGACAGGGCTCTATGGCTACACCTTC.

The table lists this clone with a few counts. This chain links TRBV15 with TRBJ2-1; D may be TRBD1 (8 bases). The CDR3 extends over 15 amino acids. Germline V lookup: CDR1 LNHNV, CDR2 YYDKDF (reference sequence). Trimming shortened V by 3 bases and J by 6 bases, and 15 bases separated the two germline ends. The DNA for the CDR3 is TGTGCCACCAGCAGTGACAGGGGAGGGGTCAATGAGCAGTTCTTC. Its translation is CATSSDRGGVNEQFF.

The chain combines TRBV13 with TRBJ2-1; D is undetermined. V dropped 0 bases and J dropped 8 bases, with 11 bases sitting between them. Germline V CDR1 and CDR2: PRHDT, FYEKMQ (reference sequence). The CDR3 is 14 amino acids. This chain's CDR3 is CASSLGLRIDEQFF. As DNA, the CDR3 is TGTGCCAGCAGCTTAGGACTCCGGATCGATGAGCAGTTCTTC.

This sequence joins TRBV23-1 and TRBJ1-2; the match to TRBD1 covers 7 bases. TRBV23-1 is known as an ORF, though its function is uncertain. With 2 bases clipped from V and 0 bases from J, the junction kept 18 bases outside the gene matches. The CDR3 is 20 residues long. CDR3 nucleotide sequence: TGCGCCAGCAGTCAACTGGCCCCCGGGACAGACTTCACGACTAACTATGGCTACACCTTC. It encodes CASSQLAPGTDFTTNYGYTF.

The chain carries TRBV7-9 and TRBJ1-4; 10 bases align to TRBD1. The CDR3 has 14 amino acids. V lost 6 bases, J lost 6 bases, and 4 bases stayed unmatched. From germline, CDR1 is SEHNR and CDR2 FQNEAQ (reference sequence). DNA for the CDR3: TGTGCCAGCAGTTCCGGGACAGGGGATGAAAAACTGTTTTTT. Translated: CASSSGTGDEKLFF.